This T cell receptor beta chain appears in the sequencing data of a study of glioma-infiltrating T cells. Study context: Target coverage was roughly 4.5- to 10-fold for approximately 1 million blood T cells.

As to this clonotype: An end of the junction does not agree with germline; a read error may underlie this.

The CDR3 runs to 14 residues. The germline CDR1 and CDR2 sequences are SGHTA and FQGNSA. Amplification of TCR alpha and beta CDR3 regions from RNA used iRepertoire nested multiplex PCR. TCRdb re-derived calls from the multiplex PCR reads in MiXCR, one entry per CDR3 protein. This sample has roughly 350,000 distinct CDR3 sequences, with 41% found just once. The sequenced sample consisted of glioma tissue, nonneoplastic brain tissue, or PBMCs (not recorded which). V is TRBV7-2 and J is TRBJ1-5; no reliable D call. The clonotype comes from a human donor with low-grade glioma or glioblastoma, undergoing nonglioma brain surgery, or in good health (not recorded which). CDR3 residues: CASSLSQSNRPQHF. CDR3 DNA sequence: TGTGCCAGCAGCTTAAGCCAAAGCAATCGGCCCCAGCATTTT.